The text below deals with one T cell receptor beta chain. The antigen remains undetermined. cDNA synthesis used the whole RNA isolate, giving expressed TCRB sequences. The method was immunoSEQ multiplex PCR; TCRdb's version includes in-frame clones alone and lacks a portion of them. The repertoire holds around 500,000 clones, around 10% seen once, with 0.045% to 0.06% in the top ten. The sample is drawn from a study of beta chain features in type 1 diabetes. Looked up from germline, CDR1 is SGHVS and CDR2 is FQNEAQ. This CDR3 has 15 residues. V was clipped by 8 bases and J by 2 bases; unmatched bases: 10. Study-wide results and limits: Type 1 diabetes patients showed fewer insertions and more deletions at VDJ junctions.

The clonotype was recovered from a young woman in good health. The chain uses TRBV7-8 and TRBJ2-3; 7 bases map to TRBD1. Sequenced sample: naive CD4+ T cells from blood. This CDR3 reads CASLKTGTATDTQYF. CDR3 nucleotide sequence: TGTGCCAGCCTAAAAACCGGGACAGCCACAGATACGCAGTATTTT.